One sample yielded the 23 T cell receptor beta chains listed below, sequenced in a study of human CD8 memory T cell subsets. Production of TCR beta libraries used UMI-labeled 5' RACE as the method. From its re-call of the 5' RACE reads, TCRdb lists each CDR3 protein once, without DNA. The sample includes thousands of distinct CDR3 sequences. Sequencing was performed on CD8+ T cells from PBMCs. Receptors were obtained from a human donor in good health.

The rearrangement joins TRBV27 to TRBJ2-7; TCRdb reports TRBD1, a call that lacks DNA to check it against. From germline, CDR1 is MNHEY and CDR2 SMNVEV (reference sequence). There are 14 residues in the CDR3. CDR3 in amino acids: CASSLRDGPYEQYF.

This chain uses TRBV6-2 or TRBV6-3 with TRBJ2-1. CDR1 is MNHEY, CDR2 SVGEGT, per germline. The CDR3 runs to 11 residues. The CDR3 spells CASSYVREQFF.

The chain recombines TRBV5-1 with TRBJ1-5; TCRdb returns TRBD1, unconfirmable since there is no DNA. The CDR3 loop spans 14 amino acids. CDR1 and CDR2 (germline): SGHRS, YFSETQ. The chain's CDR3 is CASSSGQGNQPQHF.

This clonotype is identified as medium-sized from frequency. CDR3 amino acids: CASSVATSGTSGTQAEFF. The gene calls are TRBV9 and TRBJ2-1; TCRdb gives TRBD2 as the D gene, but with no DNA this cannot be confirmed. From germline, CDR1 is SGDLS and CDR2 YYNGEE. The CDR3 consists of 18 residues.

This chain links TRBV7-6 with TRBJ2-7; the TCRdb D gene call, TRBD2, has no DNA to confirm it. This CDR3 region has 15 residues. From germline, CDR1 is SGHVS and CDR2 FNYEAQ. The CDR3 loop reads CASSLGSGSTYEQYF.

By frequency, this clonotype is medium-sized. This rearrangement joins TRBV28 to TRBJ2-1; as DNA is missing, the TRBD1 call by TCRdb cannot be tested. Germline CDR1 MDHEN, CDR2 SYDVKM. The CDR3 consists of 13 residues. The CDR3 here is CASSLMGRNEQFF.

The chain uses TRBV27 and TRBJ1-2; TCRdb's D call of TRBD1 is untestable without DNA. The CDR3 covers 14 residues. Looked up from germline, CDR1 is MNHEY and CDR2 is SMNVEV (reference sequence). This CDR3 is CASSLKQGAHGYTF.

The chain couples TRBV6-2 or TRBV6-3 to TRBJ2-1. Germline CDR1 reads MNHEY; CDR2 reads SVGEGT. The CDR3 has 14 residues. The CDR3 reads CASSYDGSNNEQFF.

The chain uses TRBV12-3 or TRBV12-4 and TRBJ1-1; with no DNA, the TCRdb D assignment of TRBD1 cannot be verified. The CDR3 totals 14 residues. CDR3 loop: CASRQGGQNTEAFF.

The CDR3 sequence is CATSRDQFADISTNEKLFF. The V gene is TRBV15, the J gene TRBJ1-4; TCRdb lists TRBD1, though no DNA is available to test this call. This CDR3 region has 19 residues. Germline CDR1 is LNHNV and CDR2 is YYDKDF (reference sequence).

According to its frequency, this clonotype is hyperexpanded (1% or more). This chain links TRBV7-9 with TRBJ1-6; checking the TCRdb D call of TRBD1 is not possible without DNA. CDR3 length: 14 residues. Germline V gene data show CDR1 as SEHNR and CDR2 as FQNEAQ (reference sequence). The chain's CDR3 is CASSPGQGNSPLHF.

This clonotype counts as medium-sized by frequency. The chain carries TRBV11-2 and TRBJ2-6; TCRdb selects TRBD1, and the lack of DNA leaves this call unchecked. Germline V CDR1 and CDR2: SGHAT, FQNNGV. The CDR3 is made up of 17 amino acids. The CDR3 sequence is CASSAPGRNSGANVLTF. Using reference TRBV11-2 and TRBJ2-6 for the parts outside the CDR3, the full variable domain is EAGVAQSPRYKIIEKRQSVAFWCNPISGHATLYWYQQILGQGPKLLIQFQNNGVVDDSQLPKDRFSAERLKGVDSTLKIQPAKLEDSAVYLCASSAPGRNSGANVLTFGAGSRLTVL.

The chain joins TRBV25-1 to TRBJ1-4; TCRdb calls TRBD1, which cannot be checked without DNA. CDR3 length: 16 residues. Germline assignment: CDR1 MGHDK and CDR2 SYGVNS. CDR3 residues: CASSEWGGQEHVELFF.

The rearrangement uses TRBV20-1 and TRBJ1-5; as DNA is missing, the TRBD1 call by TCRdb cannot be tested. The CDR3 length is 15 residues. Germline V CDR1 and CDR2: DFQATT, SNEGSKA (reference sequence). The CDR3 protein is CSARDPRQENQPQHF.

This chain links TRBV6-4 with TRBJ2-3; TCRdb returns TRBD2, unconfirmable since there is no DNA. Germline V gene data show CDR1 as MRHNA and CDR2 as SNTAGT. This CDR3 region has 13 residues. This CDR3 is CASSSGSTDTQYF.

The rearrangement uses TRBV12-3 or TRBV12-4 and TRBJ1-2; absent DNA, TCRdb's TRBD1 call cannot be checked. There are 15 residues in the CDR3. This CDR3 reads CASSFDRSGVYGYTF.

The gene calls are TRBV2 and TRBJ1-2; as DNA is missing, the TRBD1 call by TCRdb cannot be tested. This CDR3 has 15 amino acids. Germline CDR1 and CDR2: SNHLY and FYNNEI. CDR3 sequence: CASSESTGSYYGYTF.

The chain recombines TRBV19 with TRBJ1-5; TCRdb indicates TRBD1, and absent DNA this call remains unverified. CDR1 is LNHDA, CDR2 SQIVND, per germline (reference sequence). The CDR3 covers 16 residues. CDR3: CASSTGTGTRNQPQHF.

By frequency, this clonotype registers medium-sized. The chain couples TRBV6-6 to TRBJ1-5; lacking DNA, the TRBD1 call made by TCRdb goes unchecked. Germline values: CDR1 MNHNY, CDR2 SVGAGI (reference sequence). This CDR3 contains 14 residues. The CDR3 is CASSPRQGVQPQHF.

V and J are TRBV6-5 and TRBJ1-2; TCRdb's D gene call, TRBD1, goes unchecked for lack of DNA. Germline CDR1 and CDR2: MNHEY and SVGAGI. The CDR3 is 17 residues long. The CDR3 sequence: CASSYSPTGTALGGYTF.

The rearrangement uses TRBV7-3 and TRBJ2-2; the D call of TRBD2 rests on TCRdb alone, since no DNA is present to check it. CDR3 length: 16 amino acids. From germline, CDR1 is SGHTA and CDR2 FQGTGA. The CDR3 reads CASSLIAGANTGELFF.

The chain employs TRBV20-1 and TRBJ2-2; the TCRdb D gene call, TRBD2, has no DNA to confirm it. Per the germline V gene, CDR1 is DFQATT and CDR2 is SNEGSKA (reference sequence). The CDR3 has 17 amino acids. CDR3 region: CSALDPIAGTNTGELFF.

This clonotype is labeled medium-sized based on frequency. The V gene is TRBV13, the J gene TRBJ2-7. The length of the CDR3 is 15 residues. Germline CDR1 PRHDT, CDR2 FYEKMQ (reference sequence). The CDR3 loop is CASSHPEGLMREQYF.